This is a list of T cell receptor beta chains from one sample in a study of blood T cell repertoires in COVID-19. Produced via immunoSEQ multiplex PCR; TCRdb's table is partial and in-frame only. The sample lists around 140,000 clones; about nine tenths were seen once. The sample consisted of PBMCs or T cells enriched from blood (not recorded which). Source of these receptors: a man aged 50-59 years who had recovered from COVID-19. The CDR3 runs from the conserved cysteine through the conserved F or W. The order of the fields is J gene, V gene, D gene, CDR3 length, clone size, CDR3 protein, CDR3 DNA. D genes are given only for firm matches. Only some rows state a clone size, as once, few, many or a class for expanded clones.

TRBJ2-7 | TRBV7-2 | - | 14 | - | CASSQGTGAGGQYF | TGTGCCAGCAGCCAAGGGACTGGGGCCGGAGGGCAGTACTTC
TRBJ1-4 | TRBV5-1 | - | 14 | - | CASSFTEYNEKLFF | TGCGCCAGCAGCTTTACAGAATATAATGAAAAACTGTTTTTT
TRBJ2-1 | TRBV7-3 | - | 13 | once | CASSFTPGNEQFF | TGTGCCAGCAGCTTCACCCCCGGCAATGAGCAGTTCTTC
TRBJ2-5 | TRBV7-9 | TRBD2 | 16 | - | CASSFGLAGVGETQYF | TGTGCCAGCAGCTTCGGACTAGCGGGAGTCGGGGAGACCCAGTACTTC
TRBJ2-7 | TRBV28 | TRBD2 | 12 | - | CASSLSGRVQYF | TGTGCCAGCAGTTTAAGCGGGAGGGTGCAGTACTTC
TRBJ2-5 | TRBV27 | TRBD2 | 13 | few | CASSREGWETQYF | TGTGCCAGCAGCCGGGAGGGCTGGGAGACCCAGTACTTC
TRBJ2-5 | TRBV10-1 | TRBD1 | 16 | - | CASSESGQGAHETQYF | TGCGCCAGCAGTGAGTCAGGACAGGGGGCGCACGAGACCCAGTACTTC
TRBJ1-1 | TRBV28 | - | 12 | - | CATTVGNTEAFF | TGTGCCACCACTGTTGGGAACACTGAAGCTTTCTTT
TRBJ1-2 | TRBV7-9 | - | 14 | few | CASTSAGRDYGYTF | TGTGCCAGCACATCGGCAGGGAGGGACTATGGCTACACCTTC
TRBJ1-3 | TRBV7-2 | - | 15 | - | CASSLGLAGGNTIYF | TGTGCCAGCAGCTTAGGCCTGGCAGGTGGAAACACCATATATTTT
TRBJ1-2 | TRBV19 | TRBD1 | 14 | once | CASSGTGPPSSYTF | TGTGCCAGTAGTGGGACAGGCCCGCCTTCATCTTACACCTTC
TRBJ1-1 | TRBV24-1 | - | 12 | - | CATSDQNTEAFF | TGTGCCACCAGTGATCAGAACACTGAAGCTTTCTTT
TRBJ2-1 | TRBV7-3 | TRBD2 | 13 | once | CASSSVTGTREFF | TGTGCCAGCAGCTCCGTCACGGGGACTAGAGAGTTCTTC
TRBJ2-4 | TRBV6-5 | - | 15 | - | CASSPLPPGKNIQYF | TGTGCCAGCAGTCCTCTTCCCCCCGGCAAAAACATTCAGTACTTC
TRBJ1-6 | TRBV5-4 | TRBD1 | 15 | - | CASSSGTGTNSPLHF | TGTGCCAGCAGCTCCGGGACAGGAACCAATTCACCCCTCCACTTT
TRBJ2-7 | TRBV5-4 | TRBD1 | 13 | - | CASSKHRGHEQYF | TGTGCCAGCAGCAAACACAGGGGGCACGAGCAGTACTTC
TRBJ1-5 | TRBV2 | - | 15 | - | CASSENRASNQPQHF | TGTGCCAGCAGTGAAAACAGGGCTAGCAATCAGCCCCAGCATTTT
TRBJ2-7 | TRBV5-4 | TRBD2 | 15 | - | CASSPGGERSYEQYF | TGTGCCAGCAGCCCTGGGGGGGAGCGGAGCTACGAGCAGTACTTC
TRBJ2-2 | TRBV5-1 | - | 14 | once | CASTISGASGELFF | TGCGCCAGCACTATTTCAGGGGCGTCCGGGGAGCTGTTTTTT
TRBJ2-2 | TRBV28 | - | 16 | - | CASVPFGGARAGELFF | TGTGCCAGCGTCCCTTTTGGGGGGGCGCGGGCCGGGGAGCTGTTTTTT
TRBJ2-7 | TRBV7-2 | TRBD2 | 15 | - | CASSSRSLAGAEQYF | TGTGCCAGCAGCTCTAGGAGTCTAGCGGGAGCGGAGCAGTACTTC
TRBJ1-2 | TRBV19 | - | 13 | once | CASSVGGVYGYTF | TGTGCCAGTAGTGTTGGGGGGGTCTATGGCTACACCTTC
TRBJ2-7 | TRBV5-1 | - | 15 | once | CASSLIDTRSYEQYF | TGCGCCAGCAGCTTGATCGACACGCGCTCCTACGAGCAGTACTTC
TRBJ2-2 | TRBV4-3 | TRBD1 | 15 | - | CASSEDRANTGELFF | TGCGCCAGCAGCGAAGACAGGGCTAACACCGGGGAGCTGTTTTTT
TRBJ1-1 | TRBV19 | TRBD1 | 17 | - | CASSMKGQGAVDTEAFF | TGTGCCAGTAGTATGAAAGGGCAGGGGGCGGTGGACACTGAAGCTTTCTTT
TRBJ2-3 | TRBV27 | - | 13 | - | CASRGESTDTQYF | TGTGCCAGCAGAGGGGAAAGCACAGATACGCAGTATTTT
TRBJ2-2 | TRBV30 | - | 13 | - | CACQSRNTGELFF | TGTGCCTGCCAGTCCAGGAACACCGGGGAGCTGTTTTTT
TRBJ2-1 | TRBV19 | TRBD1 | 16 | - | CASSILSGGSYNEQFF | TGTGCCAGTAGTATCCTGTCAGGGGGCTCCTACAATGAGCAGTTCTTC
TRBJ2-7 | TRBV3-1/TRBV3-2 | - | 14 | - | CASSLSSSSYEQYF | TGTGCCAGCAGCCTTTCGTCGAGCTCCTACGAGCAGTACTTC
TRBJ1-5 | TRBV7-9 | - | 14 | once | CASSLANSNQPQHF | TGTGCCAGCAGCTTAGCCAATAGCAATCAGCCCCAGCATTTT
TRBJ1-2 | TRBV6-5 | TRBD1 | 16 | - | CASSSDPGQSFYGYTF | TGTGCCAGCAGTTCGGATCCGGGACAGTCTTTTTATGGCTACACCTTC
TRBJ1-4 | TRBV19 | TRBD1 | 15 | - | CASSTLTGSGEKLFF | TGTGCCAGTAGTACCCTGACAGGGTCCGGCGAAAAACTGTTTTTT
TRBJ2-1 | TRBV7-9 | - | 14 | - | CASSLIHVLDEQFF | TGTGCCAGCAGCTTAATCCACGTACTGGATGAGCAGTTCTTC
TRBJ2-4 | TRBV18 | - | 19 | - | CASSPTNLFGGLAKNIQYF | TGTGCCAGCTCACCGACCAACTTGTTCGGGGGTCTAGCCAAAAACATTCAGTACTTC
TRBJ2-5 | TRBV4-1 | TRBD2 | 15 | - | CASSQGTSVIGTQYF | TGCGCCAGCAGCCAAGGAACTAGCGTTATTGGGACCCAGTACTTC
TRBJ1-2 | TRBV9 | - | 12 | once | CASSVGQYGYTF | TGTGCCAGCAGCGTAGGACAGTATGGCTACACCTTC